These T cell receptor beta chains were read from a single sample in a study of blood T cell repertoires in COVID-19. Sequenced by immunoSEQ multiplex PCR; TCRdb stores in-frame clones only, minus some. The table records 320,000 or so clones, around nine tenths of them present only once. Sequenced material: PBMCs or T cells enriched from blood (not recorded which). All receptors derive from a man aged 60 to 69 who had recovered from COVID-19. Both conserved end residues are part of each CDR3. D genes are given only for firm matches. Not all rows give a size; the values are once, few, many and, for expanded clones, a class.

>TRBD2|TRBJ2-1|TRBV6-5|.
CASRPGLAAYNEQFF
TGTGCCAGCAGACCGGGACTAGCCGCCTACAATGAGCAGTTCTTC
>TRBD1|TRBJ1-2|TRBV7-9|once
CASSLTGVSYGYTF
TGTGCCAGCAGCTTAACAGGGGTGAGCTATGGCTACACCTTC
>.|TRBJ1-2|TRBV6-1|.
CASSEGRTNYGYTF
TGTGCCAGCAGTGAAGGTAGAACTAACTATGGCTACACCTTC
>TRBD2|TRBJ2-1|TRBV7-3|.
CASSWREGSYNEQFF
TGTGCCAGCAGCTGGCGGGAGGGCTCCTACAATGAGCAGTTCTTC
>.|TRBJ1-5|TRBV2|.
CATSLEGMTQPQHF
TGTGCCACCTCGTTGGAGGGGATGACTCAGCCCCAGCATTTT
>.|TRBJ2-6|TRBV28|.
CASREGANVLTF
TGTGCCAGCCGGGAAGGGGCCAACGTCCTGACTTTC
>TRBD1|TRBJ2-2|TRBV18|.
CASSSGQGGYTGELFF
TGTGCCAGCTCATCGGGACAGGGGGGATACACCGGGGAGCTGTTTTTT
>.|TRBJ1-3|TRBV3-1/TRBV3-2|.
CASSQGAGWVTGNTIYF
TGTGCCAGCAGCCAAGGGGCAGGGTGGGTAACTGGAAACACCATATATTTT
>TRBD1|TRBJ2-6|TRBV27|.
CASSRGGAGANVLTF
TGTGCCAGCAGTCGAGGGGGCGCTGGGGCCAACGTCCTGACTTTC
>.|TRBJ2-7|TRBV27|.
CASSPRRRSEQYF
TGTGCCAGCAGTCCCCGCCGGAGGTCCGAGCAGTACTTC
>.|TRBJ1-5|TRBV15|.
CATSREGGNQPQHF
TGTGCCACCAGCAGAGAAGGGGGCAATCAGCCCCAGCATTTT
>TRBD1|TRBJ1-2|TRBV28|.
CASSNRGGYGYTF
TGTGCCAGCAGTAACAGGGGGGGCTATGGCTACACCTTC
>TRBD2|TRBJ2-1|TRBV6-4|.
CASSEVPAGGPDEQFF
TGTGCCAGCAGTGAGGTTCCAGCGGGAGGGCCCGATGAGCAGTTCTTC
>.|TRBJ2-3|TRBV28|.
CASSIGTDTQYF
TGTGCCAGCAGCATAGGCACAGATACGCAGTATTTT
>TRBD1|TRBJ1-4|TRBV15|.
CATSTPGQGNEKLFF
TGTGCCACCAGCACACCGGGACAGGGTAATGAAAAACTGTTTTTT
>TRBD2|TRBJ2-7|TRBV4-1|.
CASSQEAGGPYEQYF
TGCGCCAGCAGCCAAGAAGCGGGAGGGCCTTACGAGCAGTACTTC
>.|TRBJ1-2|TRBV6-2/TRBV6-3|.
CASSYRQPQFGYGYTF
TGTGCCAGCAGTTACAGACAGCCCCAATTTGGCTATGGCTACACCTTC